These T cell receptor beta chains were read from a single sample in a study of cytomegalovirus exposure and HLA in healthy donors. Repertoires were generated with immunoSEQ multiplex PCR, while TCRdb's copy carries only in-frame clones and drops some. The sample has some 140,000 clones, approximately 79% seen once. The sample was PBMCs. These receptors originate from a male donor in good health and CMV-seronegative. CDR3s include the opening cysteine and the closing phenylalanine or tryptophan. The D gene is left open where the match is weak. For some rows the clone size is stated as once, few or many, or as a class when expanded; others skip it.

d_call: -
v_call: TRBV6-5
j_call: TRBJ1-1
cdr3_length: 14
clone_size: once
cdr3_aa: CASSYDILNTEAFF
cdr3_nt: TGTGCCAGCAGTTACGACATCCTGAACACTGAAGCTTTCTTT

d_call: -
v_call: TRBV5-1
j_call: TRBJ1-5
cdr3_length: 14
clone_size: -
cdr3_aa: CASSLDVFNQPQHF
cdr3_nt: TGCGCCAGCAGCTTGGATGTATTCAATCAGCCCCAGCATTTT

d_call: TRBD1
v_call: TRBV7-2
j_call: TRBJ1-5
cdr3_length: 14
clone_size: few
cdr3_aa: CASSSGQGFQPQHF
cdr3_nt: TGTGCCAGCAGCTCCGGACAGGGCTTCCAGCCCCAGCATTTT

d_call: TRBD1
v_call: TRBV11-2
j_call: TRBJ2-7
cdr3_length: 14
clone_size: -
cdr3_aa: CASSLDWTGREQYF
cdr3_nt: TGTGCCAGCAGCTTAGATTGGACAGGGCGAGAGCAGTACTTC

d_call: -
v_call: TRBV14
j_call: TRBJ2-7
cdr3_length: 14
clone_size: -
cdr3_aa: CASSPYRGFYEQYF
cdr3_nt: TGTGCCAGCAGCCCCTATAGGGGGTTCTACGAGCAGTACTTC

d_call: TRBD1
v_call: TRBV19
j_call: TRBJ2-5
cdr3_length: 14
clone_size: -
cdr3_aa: CASSLNRGKETQYF
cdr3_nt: TGTGCCAGTAGCCTAAACAGGGGAAAAGAGACCCAGTACTTC

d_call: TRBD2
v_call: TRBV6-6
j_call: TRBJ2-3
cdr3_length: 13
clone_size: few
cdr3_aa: CASSYSTSAAQYF
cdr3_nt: TGTGCCAGCAGTTACTCTACTAGCGCAGCGCAGTATTTT

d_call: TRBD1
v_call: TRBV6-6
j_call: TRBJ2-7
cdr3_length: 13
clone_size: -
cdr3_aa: CASSGTVVYEQYF
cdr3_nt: TGTGCCAGCAGTGGGACAGTTGTCTACGAGCAGTACTTC

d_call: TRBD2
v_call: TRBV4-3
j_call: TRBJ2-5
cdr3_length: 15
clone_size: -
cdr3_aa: CASSQGGLAGGRQYF
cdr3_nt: TGCGCCAGCAGCCAAGGGGGACTAGCGGGGGGGCGACAGTACTTC

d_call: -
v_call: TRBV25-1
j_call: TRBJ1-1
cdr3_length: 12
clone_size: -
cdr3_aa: CASSWGETEAFF
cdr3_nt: TGTGCCAGCAGTTGGGGGGAGACTGAAGCTTTCTTT

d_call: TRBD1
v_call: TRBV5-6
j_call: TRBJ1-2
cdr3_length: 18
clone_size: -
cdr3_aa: CASSWPGTGVPMNYGYTF
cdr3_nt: TGTGCCAGCAGCTGGCCCGGGACAGGGGTCCCGATGAACTATGGCTACACCTTC

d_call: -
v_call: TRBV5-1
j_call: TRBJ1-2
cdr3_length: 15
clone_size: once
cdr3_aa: CASSPDPPRNYGYTF
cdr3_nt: TGCGCCAGCAGCCCCGATCCCCCCAGGAACTATGGCTACACCTTC

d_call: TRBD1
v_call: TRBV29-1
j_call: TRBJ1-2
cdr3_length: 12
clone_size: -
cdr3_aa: CSARQGAEGYTF
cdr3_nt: TGCAGCGCCAGACAGGGGGCAGAAGGCTACACCTTC

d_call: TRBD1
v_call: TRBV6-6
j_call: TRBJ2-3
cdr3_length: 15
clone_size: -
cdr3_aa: CASGPTGAPTDTQYF
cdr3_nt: TGTGCCAGCGGACCGACAGGGGCACCCACAGATACGCAGTATTTT

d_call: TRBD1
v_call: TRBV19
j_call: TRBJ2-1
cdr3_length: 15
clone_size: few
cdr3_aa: CASNAPGTARDEQFF
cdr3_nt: TGTGCCAGTAACGCCCCCGGGACAGCGCGCGATGAGCAGTTCTTC

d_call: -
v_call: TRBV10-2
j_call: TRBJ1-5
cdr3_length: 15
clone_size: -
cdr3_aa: CASSPTGYSNQPQHF
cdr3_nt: TGCGCCAGCAGTCCAACAGGATATAGCAATCAGCCCCAGCATTTT

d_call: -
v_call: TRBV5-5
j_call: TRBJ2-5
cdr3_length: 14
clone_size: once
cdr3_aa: CASSLAAGLETQYF
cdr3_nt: TGTGCCAGCAGCTTGGCCGCGGGACTTGAGACCCAGTACTTC

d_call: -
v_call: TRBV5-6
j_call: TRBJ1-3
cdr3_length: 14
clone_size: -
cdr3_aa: CASSLGGPRNTIYF
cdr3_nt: TGTGCCAGCAGCTTGGGAGGGCCACGAAACACCATATATTTT

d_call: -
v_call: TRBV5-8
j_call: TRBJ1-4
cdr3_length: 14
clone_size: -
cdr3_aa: CASREGGVDEKLFF
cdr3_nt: TGTGCCAGCAGAGAGGGTGGAGTAGATGAAAAACTGTTTTTT

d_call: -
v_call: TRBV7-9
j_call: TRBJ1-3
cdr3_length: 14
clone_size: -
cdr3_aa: CASSLPQAGNTIYF
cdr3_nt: TGTGCCAGCAGCTTACCACAGGCTGGAAACACCATATATTTT

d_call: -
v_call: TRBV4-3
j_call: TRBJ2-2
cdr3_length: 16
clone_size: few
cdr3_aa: CASSQEGRVNTGELFF
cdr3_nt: TGCGCCAGCAGCCAAGAAGGCAGGGTGAACACCGGGGAGCTGTTTTTT

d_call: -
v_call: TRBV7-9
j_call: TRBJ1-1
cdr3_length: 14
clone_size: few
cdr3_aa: CASSFPQGSTEAFF
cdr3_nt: TGTGCCAGCAGCTTCCCCCAGGGTTCTACTGAAGCTTTCTTT

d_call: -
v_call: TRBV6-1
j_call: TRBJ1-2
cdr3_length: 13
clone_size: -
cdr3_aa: CASSEAGSHGYTF
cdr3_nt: TGTGCCAGCAGTGAAGCAGGGAGTCATGGCTACACCTTC

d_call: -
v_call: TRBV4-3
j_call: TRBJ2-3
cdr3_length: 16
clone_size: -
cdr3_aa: CASSRTLGGATDTQYF
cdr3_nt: TGCGCCAGCAGCCGGACCCTTGGCGGGGCCACAGATACGCAGTATTTT

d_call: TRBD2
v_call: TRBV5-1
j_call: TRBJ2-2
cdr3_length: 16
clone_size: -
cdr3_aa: CASSTSGGGNTGELFF
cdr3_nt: TGCGCCAGCAGCACTAGCGGGGGGGGCAACACCGGGGAGCTGTTTTTT

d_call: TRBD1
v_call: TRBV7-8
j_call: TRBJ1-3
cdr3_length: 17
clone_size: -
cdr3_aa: CASSSTGQGAFGNTIYF
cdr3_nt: TGTGCCAGCAGCTCAACCGGACAGGGGGCTTTTGGAAACACCATATATTTT

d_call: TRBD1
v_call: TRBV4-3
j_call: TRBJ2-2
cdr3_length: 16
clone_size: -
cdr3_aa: CASSQDRGLVTGELFF
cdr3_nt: TGCGCCAGCAGCCAAGACAGGGGGCTCGTCACCGGGGAGCTGTTTTTT

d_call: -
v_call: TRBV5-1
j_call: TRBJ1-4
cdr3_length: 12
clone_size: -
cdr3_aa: CASSFLGEKLFF
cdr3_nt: TGCGCCAGCAGCTTCCTGGGCGAAAAACTGTTTTTT

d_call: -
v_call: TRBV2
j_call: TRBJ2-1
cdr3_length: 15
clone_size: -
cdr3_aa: CASSGQLMAPNEQFF
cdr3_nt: TGTGCCAGCAGTGGACAGTTAATGGCCCCCAATGAGCAGTTCTTC

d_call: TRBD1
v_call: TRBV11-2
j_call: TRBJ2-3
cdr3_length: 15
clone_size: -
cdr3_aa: CASSPRTGYTDTQYF
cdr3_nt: TGTGCCAGCAGCCCCCGGACAGGGTATACAGATACGCAGTATTTT

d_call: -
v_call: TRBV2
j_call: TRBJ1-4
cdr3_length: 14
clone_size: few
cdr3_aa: CASSGTPSNEKLFF
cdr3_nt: TGTGCCAGCAGTGGGACACCCTCTAATGAAAAACTGTTTTTT

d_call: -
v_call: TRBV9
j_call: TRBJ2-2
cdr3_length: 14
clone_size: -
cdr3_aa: CASSVGVSPGELFF
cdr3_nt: TGTGCCAGCAGCGTAGGAGTAAGTCCCGGGGAGCTGTTTTTT

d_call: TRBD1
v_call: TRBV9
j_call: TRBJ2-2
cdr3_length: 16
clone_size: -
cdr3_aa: CASSVEAGGGTGELFF
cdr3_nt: TGTGCCAGCAGCGTAGAGGCAGGGGGCGGCACCGGGGAGCTGTTTTTT

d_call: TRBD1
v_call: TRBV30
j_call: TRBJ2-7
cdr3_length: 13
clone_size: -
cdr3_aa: CAWSFGTDGEQYF
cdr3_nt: TGTGCCTGGAGCTTTGGGACAGACGGGGAGCAGTACTTC

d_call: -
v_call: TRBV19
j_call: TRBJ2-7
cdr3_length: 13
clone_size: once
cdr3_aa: CASSLTRSYEQYF
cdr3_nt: TGTGCCAGTAGCTTGACACGCTCCTACGAGCAGTACTTC

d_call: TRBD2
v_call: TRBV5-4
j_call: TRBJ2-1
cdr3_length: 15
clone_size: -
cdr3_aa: CASSLDRGGYNEQFF
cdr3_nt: TGTGCCAGCAGCTTGGATCGGGGGGGGTACAATGAGCAGTTCTTC

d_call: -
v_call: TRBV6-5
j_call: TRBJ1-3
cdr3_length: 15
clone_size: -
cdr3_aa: CASSYSGQPGNTIYF
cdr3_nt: TGTGCCAGCAGTTACTCGGGACAACCAGGAAACACCATATATTTT

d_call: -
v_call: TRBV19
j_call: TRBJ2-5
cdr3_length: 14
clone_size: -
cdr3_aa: CASSIQGGGETQYF
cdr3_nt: TGTGCCAGTAGTATACAGGGAGGTGGAGAGACCCAGTACTTC

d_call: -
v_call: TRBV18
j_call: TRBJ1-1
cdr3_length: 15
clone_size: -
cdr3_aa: CASSPMGQLNTEAFF
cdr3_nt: TGTGCCAGCTCACCTATGGGACAATTGAACACTGAAGCTTTCTTT

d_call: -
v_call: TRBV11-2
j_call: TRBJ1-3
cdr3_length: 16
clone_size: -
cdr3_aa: CASSLGPSGPGNTIYF
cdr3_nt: TGTGCCAGCAGCTTAGGGCCGTCAGGCCCTGGAAACACCATATATTTT

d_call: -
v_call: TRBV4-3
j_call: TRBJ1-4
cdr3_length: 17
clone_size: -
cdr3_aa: CASSQDPYSPTNEKLFF
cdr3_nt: TGCGCCAGCAGCCAAGATCCCTACAGCCCAACTAATGAAAAACTGTTTTTT

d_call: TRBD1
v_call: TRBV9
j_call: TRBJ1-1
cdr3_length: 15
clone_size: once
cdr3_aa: CASSPHPTGGTEAFF
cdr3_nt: TGTGCCAGCAGCCCCCATCCGACAGGGGGCACTGAAGCTTTCTTT

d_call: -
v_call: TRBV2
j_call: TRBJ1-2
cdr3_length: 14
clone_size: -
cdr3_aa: CAKQRGAEGYGYTF
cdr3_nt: TGTGCCAAACAACGGGGGGCTGAAGGCTATGGCTACACCTTC

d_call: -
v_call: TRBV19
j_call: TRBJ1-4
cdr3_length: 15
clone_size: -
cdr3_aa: CASSPGGRSREKLFF
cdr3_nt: TGTGCCAGTAGTCCCGGGGGACGGTCTAGAGAAAAACTGTTTTTT

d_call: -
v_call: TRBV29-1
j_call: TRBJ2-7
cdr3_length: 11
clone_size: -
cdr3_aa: CSVDVGGEQYF
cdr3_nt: TGCAGCGTTGATGTAGGCGGCGAGCAGTACTTC

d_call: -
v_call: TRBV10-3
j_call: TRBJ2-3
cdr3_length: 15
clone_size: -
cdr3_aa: CAISEGGTGTDTQYF
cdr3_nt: TGTGCCATCAGTGAAGGGGGGACAGGCACAGATACGCAGTATTTT